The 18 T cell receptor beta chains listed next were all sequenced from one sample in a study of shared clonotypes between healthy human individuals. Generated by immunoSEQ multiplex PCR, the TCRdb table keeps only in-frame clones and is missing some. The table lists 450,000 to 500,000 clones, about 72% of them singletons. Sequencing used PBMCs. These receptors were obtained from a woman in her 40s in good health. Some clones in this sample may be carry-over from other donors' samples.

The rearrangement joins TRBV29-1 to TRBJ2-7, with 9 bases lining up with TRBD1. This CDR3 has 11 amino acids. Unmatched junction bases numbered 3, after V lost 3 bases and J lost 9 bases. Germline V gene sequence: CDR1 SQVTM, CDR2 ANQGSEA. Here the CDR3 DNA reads TGCAGCGTTGAGGGACAGGGTTGGCAGTACTTC. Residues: CSVEGQGWQYF.

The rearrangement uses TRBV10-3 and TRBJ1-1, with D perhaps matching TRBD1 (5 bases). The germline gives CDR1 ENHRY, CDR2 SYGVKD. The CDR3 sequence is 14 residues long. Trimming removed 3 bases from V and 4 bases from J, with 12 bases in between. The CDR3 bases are TGTGCCATCAGTGAAGGGGAAGGGACCACTGAAGCTTTCTTT. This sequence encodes CAISEGEGTTEAFF.

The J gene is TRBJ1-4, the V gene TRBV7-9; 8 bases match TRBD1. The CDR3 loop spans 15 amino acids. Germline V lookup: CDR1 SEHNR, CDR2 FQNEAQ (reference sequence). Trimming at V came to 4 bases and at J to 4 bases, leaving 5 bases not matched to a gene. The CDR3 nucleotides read TGTGCCAGCAGCTCGAGACAGGGGAATAATGAAAAACTGTTTTTT. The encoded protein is CASSSRQGNNEKLFF. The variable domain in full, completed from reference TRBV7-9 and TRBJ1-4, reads DTGVSQNPRHKITKRGQNVTFRCDPISEHNRLYWYRQTLGQGPEFLTYFQNEAQLEKSRLLSDRFSAERPKGSFSTLEIQRTEQGDSAMYLCASSSRQGNNEKLFFGSGTQLSVL.

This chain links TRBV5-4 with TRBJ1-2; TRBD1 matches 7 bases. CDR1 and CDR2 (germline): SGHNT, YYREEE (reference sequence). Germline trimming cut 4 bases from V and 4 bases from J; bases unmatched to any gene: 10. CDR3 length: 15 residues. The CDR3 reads CASSPGTDEPYGYTF. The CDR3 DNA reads TGTGCCAGCAGCCCTGGGACAGATGAACCCTATGGCTACACCTTC.

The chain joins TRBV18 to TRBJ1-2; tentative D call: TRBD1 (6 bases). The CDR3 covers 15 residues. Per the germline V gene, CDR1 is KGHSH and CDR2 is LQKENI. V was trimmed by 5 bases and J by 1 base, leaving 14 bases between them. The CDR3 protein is CASSFTGTNNYGYTF. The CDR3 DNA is TGTGCCAGCTCATTTACCGGGACAAATAACTATGGCTACACCTTC.

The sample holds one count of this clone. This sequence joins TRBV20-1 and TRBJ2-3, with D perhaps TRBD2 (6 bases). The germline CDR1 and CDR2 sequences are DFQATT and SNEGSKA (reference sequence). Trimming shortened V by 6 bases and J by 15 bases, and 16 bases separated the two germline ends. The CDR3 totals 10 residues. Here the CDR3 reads CSATFRTKYF. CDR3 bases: TGCAGTGCCACCTTTCGGACTAAATATTTT.

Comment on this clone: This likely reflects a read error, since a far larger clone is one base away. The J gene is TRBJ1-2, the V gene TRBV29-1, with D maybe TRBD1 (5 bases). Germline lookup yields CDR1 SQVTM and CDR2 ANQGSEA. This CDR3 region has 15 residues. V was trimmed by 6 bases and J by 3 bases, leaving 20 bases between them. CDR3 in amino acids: CSVPATVDIYYGYTF. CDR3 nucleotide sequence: TGCAGCGTCCCTGCAACAGTGGACATCTACTATGGCTACACCTTC. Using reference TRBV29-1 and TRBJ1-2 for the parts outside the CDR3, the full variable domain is SAVISQKPSRDICQRGTSLTIQCQVDSQVTMMFWYRQQPGQSLTLIATANQGSEATYESGFVIDKFPISRPNLTFSTLTVSNMSPEDSSIYLCSVPATVDIYYGYTFGSGTRLTVV.

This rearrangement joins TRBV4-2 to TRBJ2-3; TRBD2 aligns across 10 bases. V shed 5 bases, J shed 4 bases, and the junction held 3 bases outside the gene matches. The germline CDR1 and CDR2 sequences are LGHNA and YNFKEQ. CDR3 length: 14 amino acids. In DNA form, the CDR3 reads TGTGCCAGCAGCGAGGGACTAGCGTCAGATACGCAGTATTTT. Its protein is CASSEGLASDTQYF.

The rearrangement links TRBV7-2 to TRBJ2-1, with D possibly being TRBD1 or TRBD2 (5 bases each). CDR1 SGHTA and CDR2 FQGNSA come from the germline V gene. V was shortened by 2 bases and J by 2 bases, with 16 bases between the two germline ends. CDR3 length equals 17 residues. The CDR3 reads CASSLFFGAETYNEQFF. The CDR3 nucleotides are TGTGCCAGCAGCTTATTTTTCGGGGCAGAAACCTACAATGAGCAGTTCTTC. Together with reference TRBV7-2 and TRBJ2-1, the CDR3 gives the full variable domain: GAGVSQSPSNKVTEKGKDVELRCDPISGHTALYWYRQSLGQGLEFLIYFQGNSAPDKSGLPSDRFSAERTGGSVSTLTIQRTQQEDSAVYLCASSLFFGAETYNEQFFGPGTRLTVL.

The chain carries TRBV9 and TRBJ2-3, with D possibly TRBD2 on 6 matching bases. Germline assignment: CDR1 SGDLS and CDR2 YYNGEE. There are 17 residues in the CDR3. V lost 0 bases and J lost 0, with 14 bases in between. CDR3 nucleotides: TGTGCCAGCAGCGTAGGGTCTAGCGCTACTAGCACAGATACGCAGTATTTT. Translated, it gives CASSVGSSATSTDTQYF.

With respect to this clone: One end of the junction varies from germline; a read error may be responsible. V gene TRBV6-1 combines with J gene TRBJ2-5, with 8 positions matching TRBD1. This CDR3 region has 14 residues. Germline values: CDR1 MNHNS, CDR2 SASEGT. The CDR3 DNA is TGTGCCATCAGTGAAGGGACAGGCCCGTCGACCCAGTACTTC. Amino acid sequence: CAISEGTGPSTQYF.

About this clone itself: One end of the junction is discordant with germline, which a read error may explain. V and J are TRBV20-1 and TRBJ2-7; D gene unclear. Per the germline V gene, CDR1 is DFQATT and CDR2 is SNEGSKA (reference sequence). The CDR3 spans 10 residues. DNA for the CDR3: TGCAGTGCTAGAGGACCACCGATATTTTTC. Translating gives CSARGPPIFF.

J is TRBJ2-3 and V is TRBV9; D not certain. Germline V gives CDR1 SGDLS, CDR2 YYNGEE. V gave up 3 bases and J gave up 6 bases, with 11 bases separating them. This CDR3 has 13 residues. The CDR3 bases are TGTGCCAGCAGCGGGGCCTCCGGGGATACGCAGTATTTT. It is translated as CASSGASGDTQYF.

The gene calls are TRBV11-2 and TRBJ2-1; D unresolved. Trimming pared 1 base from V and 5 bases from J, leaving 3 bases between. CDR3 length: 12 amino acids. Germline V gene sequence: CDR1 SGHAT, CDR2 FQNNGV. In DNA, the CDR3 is TGTGCCAGCAGCTTAGTTCACAATGAGCAGTTCTTC. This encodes CASSLVHNEQFF.

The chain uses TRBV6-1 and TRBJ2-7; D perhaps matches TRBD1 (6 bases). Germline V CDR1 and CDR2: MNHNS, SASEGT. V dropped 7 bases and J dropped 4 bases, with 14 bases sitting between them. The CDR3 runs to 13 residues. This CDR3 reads CASTDPQGYEQYF. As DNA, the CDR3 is TGTGCCAGCACCGACCCCCAGGGGTACGAGCAGTACTTC.

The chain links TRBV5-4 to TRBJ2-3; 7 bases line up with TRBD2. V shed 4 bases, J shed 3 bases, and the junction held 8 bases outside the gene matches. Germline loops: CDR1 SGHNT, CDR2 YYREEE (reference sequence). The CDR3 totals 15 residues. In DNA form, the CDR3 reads TGTGCCAGCAGCCGGGACGGCGGGAGAACAGATACGCAGTATTTT. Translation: CASSRDGGRTDTQYF.

The CDR3 loop reads CSAREQETQYF. The CDR3 DNA reads TGCAGTGCAAGGGAGCAAGAGACCCAGTACTTC. The V gene is TRBV20-1, the J gene TRBJ2-5, with D possibly being TRBD2 (5 bases). This CDR3 contains 11 residues. From germline, CDR1 is DFQATT and CDR2 SNEGSKA (reference sequence). V lost 6 bases, J lost 2 bases, and 7 bases lay in between.

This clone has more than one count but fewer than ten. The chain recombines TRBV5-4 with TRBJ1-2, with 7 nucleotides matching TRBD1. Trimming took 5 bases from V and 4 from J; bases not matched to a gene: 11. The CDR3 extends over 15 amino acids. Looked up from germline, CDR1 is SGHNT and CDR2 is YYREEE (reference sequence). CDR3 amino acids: CASSPRQGDIYGYTF. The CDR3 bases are TGTGCCAGCAGTCCGAGACAGGGTGACATCTATGGCTACACCTTC.